Sequencing of this T cell receptor (beta chain) was carried out in a study of T cell responses to AZD1222 COVID-19 vaccine (dated by TCRdb to the early 2020s). With respect to the entire study: A total of roughly 240 trial participants underwent TCR sequencing, of whom 200 to 220 received two doses of AZD1222 and roughly 25 received two doses of the MenACWY control vaccine. Enrollment into the trials was organized by age into subgroups of 18-55, 56-69 and 70-plus years, and those subgroups contained about 150, 27 and 61 TCR-sequenced participants, respectively.

On this clone itself: The target of this receptor is not known. No base quality values were provided; no much bigger clone lies one nucleotide off.

Study-wide conclusions, independent of this receptor: The 56-69-year group was small, and its depth increase did not reach significance, likely because of low power. Because no day 14 peak-response samples were available, the repertoires could be characterized only after the peak T cell response. A significant rise in spike-specific TCR breadth and depth was observed after two AZD1222 doses relative to day 0 and relative to MenACWY recipients. Only six AZD1222 recipients were SARS-CoV-2 seropositive at baseline, limiting conclusions about previously exposed vaccinees. Participants were mostly white British, with more females than males. The authors suggested clonal diversity may have been underestimated. Reportedly, close to half of the unique spike-specific TCRs recognized epitopes lying outside the regions that are mutated in the B.1.351 and B.1.1.7 variants. The whole spike protein was spanned by vaccine-associated CD4 TCRs, and dominant responses were seen in regions 160-218 and 743-854.

The time point label corresponds to: about 28 days (+/-7) after the second vaccine dose. AZD1222 recipients given second doses at about 4 weeks or at about 12 weeks were pooled, since spike-specific TCR depth and breadth were not found to differ between the two schedules. The vaccinee samples were drawn from two UK trials, COV001 and COV002, one of which was a single-blind randomized controlled phase 2/3 trial testing AZD1222 (ChAdOx1 nCoV-19) in healthy adults. For TCRbeta chain sequencing, PBMC samples from trial participants were taken at day 0 and at day 28 after the second dose. V was cut back by 4 bases and J by 9 bases, leaving a gap of 13 bases between them. CDR1 and CDR2 are drawn from the germline V gene: SGDLS, YYNGEE. There are 12 amino acids in the CDR3, from cysteine to phenylalanine inclusive. Here the CDR3 DNA is all that survives: 36 bases in frame from base 1. The CDR3 regions of human TCRbeta chains were subjected to immunosequencing. In the source study's methods: TCRs in the repertoires were compared against a reference library of SARS-CoV-2-specific TCRs that had been generated with the MIRA antigen-specificity platform. Breadth meant the fraction of unique TCRs that were SARS-CoV-2-associated, whereas depth meant the fraction of total T cells that were SARS-CoV-2-associated. Using the MIRA data, each spike-specific TCR was mapped to the spike region that the TCR reacts to and placed in a CD4 or CD8 class. Log10-transformed breadth and depth values were compared by one-way ANOVA with Sidak's multiple comparisons tests. TCRdb carries this immuneACCESS record with in-frame sequences only. Its versions omit some clonotypes, under half of them owing to an unresolved V gene in the studies checked, with the rest unexplained. V and J calls and clone size are copied from that table; D and trimming were computed from the DNA. The sample records 100,000 or so clones, roughly 90% of which are singletons. Of the sample, roughly 5% is held by the ten largest clones.

This receptor was obtained from an adult who received the AZD1222 COVID-19 vaccine. The chain is made from TRBV9 and TRBJ1-1; the D gene assignment is ambiguous. Source: peripheral blood, taken 28 days after the second AZD1222 dose. CDR3 reads: CASSPGSDKAFF. At the DNA level, the sequence is TGTGCCAGCAGCCCGGGGTCCGATAAAGCTTTCTTT.